The source of this T cell receptor (beta chain) is a study of CD8+CD57+ T cells in acquired aplastic anemia. The wider study: Mean yield of DNA from sorted CD4+ and CD8+ cells was roughly 3.2 ug.

Regarding the study as a whole: The same twenty-nine CD8+ CDR3 sequences occurred in patients and in controls.

CDR3 and TCR beta VDJ profiling relied on genomic DNA as the template. TCRdb reprocessed the reads with MiXCR, giving one entry per CDR3 protein. The sample yields 310,000 or so distinct CDR3 sequences, roughly 61% seen once. Points on this clonotype: Its cognate antigen is unknown.

In patients chosen for sequencing, flow cytometry had shown CD8+CD57+ cell expansion. As a group, the patients uniformly had severe acquired aplastic anemia. Each patient gave a blood sample that was collected before any therapy had been received. The sequence came from a human donor with aplastic anemia. Sequenced sample: sorted CD4+, CD8+, or CD8+CD57+ T cells (not recorded which) from PBMCs.

The CDR3 bases are TGTGCCATCAGTGAACAGGGTGGCACCGGGGAGCTGTTTTTT. It codes for CAISEQGGTGELFF. The chain recombines TRBV10-3 with TRBJ2-2; TRBD1 might be the D (6 bases). V shed 3 bases and J shed 4 bases, with 9 bases lying between them. From germline, CDR1 is ENHRY and CDR2 SYGVKD. The CDR3 has 14 residues.